This T cell receptor (beta chain) was documented in a study of blood T cell repertoires in COVID-19. Profiled with immunoSEQ multiplex PCR; TCRdb holds only in-frame clones, not every one. The sample has fewer than 200,000 clones; about 86% are singletons. Study members were between about 18 and 95 years old and lived in around 24 US regions. The germline V gene has CDR1 SGDLS and CDR2 YYNGEE. Trimming cost V 0 bases and J 1 base; bases outside gene matches: 7. The CDR3 is 18 amino acids. Sequencing was carried out using PBMCs or T cells enriched from blood (not recorded which). The rearrangement links TRBV9 to TRBJ2-6; 7 bases fit TRBD1. This clonotype was sampled from a woman aged 50 to 60 in a cohort exposed to, infected with or recovered from COVID-19 (not recorded which). The CDR3 DNA reads as TGTGCCAGCAGCGTAGTTGAGGGGGCTTATTCTGGGGCCAACGTCCTGACTTTC. This gives the protein CASSVVEGAYSGANVLTF.